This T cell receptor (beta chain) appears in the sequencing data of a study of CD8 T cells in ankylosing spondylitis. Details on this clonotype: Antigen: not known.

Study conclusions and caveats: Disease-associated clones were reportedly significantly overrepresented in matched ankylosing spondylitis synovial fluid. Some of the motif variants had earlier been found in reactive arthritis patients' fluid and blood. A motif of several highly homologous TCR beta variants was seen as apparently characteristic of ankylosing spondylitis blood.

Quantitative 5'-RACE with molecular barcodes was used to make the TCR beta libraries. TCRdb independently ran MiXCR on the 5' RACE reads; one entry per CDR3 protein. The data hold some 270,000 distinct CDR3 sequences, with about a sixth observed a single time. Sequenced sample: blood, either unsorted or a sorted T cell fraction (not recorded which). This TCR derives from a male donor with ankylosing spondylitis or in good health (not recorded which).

The chain's CDR3 is CASSPSGIQNQPQHF. The CDR3 coding sequence is TGTGCCAGCAGTCCCTCCGGGATCCAAAATCAGCCCCAGCATTTT. The V and J genes are TRBV12-3 or TRBV12-4 and TRBJ1-5; D unclear. CDR3 length: 15 amino acids. V shed 5 bases and J shed 4 bases, with 15 bases lying between them.